Presented here are 2 T cell receptor beta chains from one specimen sequenced in a study of OX40 agonist ivuxolimab in advanced cancers. Some clones are missing from TCRdb's copy, which holds only in-frame ones; the method was immunoSEQ multiplex PCR. The data show roughly 100,000 clones, over 85% seen once. The starting material was CD4+ or CD8+ T cells sorted from blood, obtained in a trial of the OX40 agonist ivuxolimab. These receptors originate from an adult with an advanced solid tumor such as melanoma, head and neck, liver or kidney cancer.

The chain carries TRBV5-1 and TRBJ2-4; 10 positions agree with TRBD2. V shed 4 bases and J 3 bases; nucleotides not matched to a gene: 10. Germline V CDR1 and CDR2: SGHRS, YFSETQ. CDR3 length: 17 residues. CDR3: CASSQQIAGGSKNIQYF. In nucleotides, the CDR3 is TGCGCCAGCAGCCAACAGATAGCGGGGGGTAGCAAAAACATTCAGTACTTC.

This rearrangement joins TRBV7-2 to TRBJ2-6, with unresolved D. Trimming left V 5 bases short and J 0 bases short, with 8 bases between. The CDR3 length is 15 residues. Germline V gene sequence: CDR1 SGHTA, CDR2 FQGNSA. Here the CDR3 DNA reads TGTGCCAGCAGCCAACAGTTCTCTGGGGCCAACGTCCTGACTTTC. Translation gives CASSQQFSGANVLTF.